Shown below are 12 T cell receptor beta chains from a single sample sequenced in a study of kidney transplant recipient with SARS-CoV-2 infection. Via MiXCR, TCRdb re-called the reads, giving one row per CDR3 protein. The table has about 240,000 distinct CDR3 sequences, about 30% seen once. The specimen comprised a blood sample, sampled at baseline and on day 111 from a kidney transplant recipient. These receptor sequences come from a young adult male patient who had COVID-19 and was a kidney transplant recipient. Some T cells may trace back to the graft donor.

This clonotype was seen only once. A read error is likely here: a far larger clone is one base away. The V gene is TRBV6-5, the J gene TRBJ1-4; D is undetermined. The CDR3 extends over 14 amino acids. Germline CDR1 is MNHEY and CDR2 is SVGAGI. In DNA, the CDR3 is TGTACCAGCAGTGAAGTGGCAGACTGGGAAAAACTGTTTTTT. Its translation: CTSSEVADWEKLFF.

Ten or more counts support this clonotype. V usage is TRBV11-2 and J usage is TRBJ2-2, with D unresolved. Germline lookup yields CDR1 SGHAT and CDR2 FQNNGV. The CDR3 sequence is 14 residues long. V was shortened by 5 bases and J by 4 bases, with 11 bases between the two germline ends. This CDR3 is CASSKGAVTGELFF. In nucleotides, the CDR3 is TGTGCCAGCAGCAAAGGAGCCGTCACCGGGGAGCTGTTTTTT.

The sample holds many counts of this clonotype. This chain links TRBV11-2 with TRBJ2-7, with D hard to call. Germline lookup yields CDR1 SGHAT and CDR2 FQNNGV. V lost 1 base to trimming and J lost 3 bases, with 13 bases between them. The CDR3 has 15 amino acids. CDR3 in DNA: TGTGCCAGCAGCTTAGTAGCAGGTTCCAGCTACGAGCAGTACTTC. Its protein product is CASSLVAGSSYEQYF. Together with reference TRBV11-2 and TRBJ2-7, the CDR3 gives the full variable domain: EAGVAQSPRYKIIEKRQSVAFWCNPISGHATLYWYQQILGQGPKLLIQFQNNGVVDDSQLPKDRFSAERLKGVDSTLKIQPAKLEDSAVYLCASSLVAGSSYEQYFGPGTRLTVT.

This clonotype was picked up a small number of times. Given a much more abundant clone one base away, this may be a read error. The chain combines TRBV19 with TRBJ1-1; tentatively, D is TRBD1 (5 bases). The CDR3 loop spans 13 amino acids. The germline gives CDR1 LNHDA, CDR2 SQIVND (reference sequence). The CDR3 loop is CAGRTRVNTEAFF. CDR3 coding DNA: TGTGCCGGTAGAACCAGGGTAAACACTGAAGCTTTCTTT.

To note about this clonotype: Being one base from a much bigger clone, this may be a read error. V gene TRBV24-1 combines with J gene TRBJ1-2, with D possibly matching TRBD1 (6 bases). V lost 2 bases and J 3 bases, leaving 12 bases between the germline ends. Germline CDR1 is KGHDR and CDR2 is SFDVKD. This CDR3 comprises 15 residues. The CDR3 DNA is TGTGCCACCAGTGATTATGACGGGGGGCACTATGGCTACACCTTC. Translation: CATSDYDGGHYGYTF.

The V gene is TRBV9, the J gene TRBJ1-1; no firm D call. This CDR3 comprises 14 residues. Per germline, CDR1 SGDLS and CDR2 YYNGEE. The V and J ends lost 4 bases and 2 bases respectively, with 12 bases between them. The DNA for the CDR3 is TGTGCCAGCAGCCCAATAGTTACAAACACTGAAGCTTTCTTT. The encoded protein is CASSPIVTNTEAFF.

The DNA of the CDR3 is TGTGCCAGCAGTCCCCCCAGCGGGAGTATCTATAGCACAGATACGCAGTATTTT. Translation gives CASSPPSGSIYSTDTQYF. The rearrangement joins TRBV3-1 to TRBJ2-3; 8 bases line up with TRBD2. The CDR3 runs to 18 residues. Trimming at V came to 6 bases and at J to 0 bases, leaving 14 bases not matched to a gene. Germline V CDR1 and CDR2: LGHDT, YNNKEL (reference sequence).

Comments on this clonotype: With a much larger clone just one base away, this may be a read error. J is TRBJ1-1 and V is TRBV20-1; tentative D call: TRBD1 (6 bases). The germline CDR1 and CDR2 sequences are DFQATT and SNEGSKA (reference sequence). The CDR3 covers 14 residues. This chain's CDR3 is CSAQLTGQNTGAFF. CDR3 bases: TGCAGTGCCCAACTCACAGGACAGAACACTGGAGCTTTCTTT.

In its sample, this clonotype was seen a few times. The chain employs TRBV5-1 and TRBJ2-1, with D possibly called TRBD1 or TRBD2 (5 bases each). The CDR3 covers 14 residues. Trimming removed 3 bases at V and 8 bases at J, with 15 bases between. Germline values: CDR1 SGHRS, CDR2 YFSETQ. This CDR3 is CASSSLGTVHEQFF. CDR3 DNA: TGCGCCAGCAGCTCTCTCGGGACGGTCCATGAGCAGTTCTTC.

In this sample, this clonotype turned up a few times. The genes are TRBV5-1 and TRBJ2-5, with 7 positions matching TRBD2. CDR3 size: 13 residues. Germline assignment: CDR1 SGHRS and CDR2 YFSETQ. J gave up 5 bases and V 5 bases, and 6 bases lay outside the gene matches. The CDR3 DNA reads as TGCGCCAGCAGGTGGGAGGGAGAGGAGACCCAGTACTTC. This sequence encodes CASRWEGEETQYF.

This clonotype has ten or more counts. J is TRBJ2-1 and V is TRBV29-1; D gene unclear. Trimming shortened V by 3 bases and J by 9 bases, and 9 bases separated the two germline ends. Germline V gene data show CDR1 as SQVTM and CDR2 as ANQGSEA. The CDR3 length is 11 residues. The CDR3, as DNA: TGCAGCGTTGACAGGTTGGGTGAGCAGTTCTTC. It specifies CSVDRLGEQFF.

In this sample, this clonotype turned up many times. The genes are TRBV3-2 and TRBJ2-3. TRBV3-2 is reported as a pseudogene. This CDR3 comprises 14 residues. Here the CDR3 DNA reads TGTGCCAGCAGTCAAAGTTCAGTTCTGGGTACGCAGTATTTT. It specifies CASSQSSVLGTQYF.